These T cell receptor beta chains were read from a single sample in a study of shared clonotypes between healthy human individuals. Only in-frame clones appear in the TCRdb table, and some are missing; sequencing was by immunoSEQ multiplex PCR. The repertoire includes about 980,000 clones, 76% of them detected once, and nearly 1.5% sits in the top ten. The material sequenced was memory CD4+ T cells sorted from blood. The receptors derive from a man younger than 35 in good health. Both conserved end residues are part of each CDR3. D genes are given only for firm matches. A clone size is listed for some rows: how often the clone was seen (once, few, many), or a class if it is expanded.

CASSQGISASGDTQYF,TGCGCCAGCAGCCAAGGAATCTCAGCTAGCGGAGATACGCAGTATTTT,TRBV4-1,NA,TRBD2,TRBJ2-3
CASSQDRTGVTYEQYF,TGTGCCAGCAGCCAAGATCGAACAGGGGTTACCTACGAGCAGTACTTC,TRBV4-2,NA,TRBD1,TRBJ2-7
CASSYSKGETQYF,TGTGCCAGCAGTTACTCGAAGGGGGAGACCCAGTACTTC,TRBV6-5,NA,NA,TRBJ2-5
CASSIPSGRSTDTQYF,TGTGCCAGTAGTATACCCTCCGGACGGAGCACAGATACGCAGTATTTT,TRBV19,NA,NA,TRBJ2-3
CASSPSSGATDTQYF,TGTGCCAGCAGCCCATCTAGCGGAGCCACAGATACGCAGTATTTT,TRBV7-2,NA,TRBD2,TRBJ2-3
CASSGQGVGETQYF,TGCGCCAGCAGCGGACAGGGGGTCGGAGAGACCCAGTACTTC,TRBV10-2,few,TRBD1,TRBJ2-5
CASSLLAGVTGELFF,TGTGCCAGCAGTCTACTAGCGGGAGTCACCGGGGAGCTGTTTTTT,TRBV9,once,TRBD2,TRBJ2-2
CASSSHSQPEAFF,TGTGCCAGCAGCTCCCACAGCCAACCTGAAGCTTTCTTT,TRBV6-6,NA,NA,TRBJ1-1
CSVDAGLNTEAFF,TGCAGCGTTGACGCGGGCTTGAACACTGAAGCTTTCTTT,TRBV29-1,NA,NA,TRBJ1-1
CASSQDAEQYF,TGTGCCAGCAGCCAAGATGCGGAGCAGTACTTC,TRBV4-2,few,NA,TRBJ2-7
CASSFRKYEQYF,TGTGCCAGCAGTTTTCGGAAGTACGAGCAGTACTTC,TRBV28,few,NA,TRBJ2-7
CASSPIGTEETQYF,TGTGCCAGCAGTCCCATCGGGACGGAAGAGACCCAGTACTTC,TRBV27,once,NA,TRBJ2-5
CASSYGTLNTGELFF,TGTGCCAGCAGTTACGGGACTTTAAACACCGGGGAGCTGTTTTTT,TRBV6-5,NA,NA,TRBJ2-2
CASSKDSTDTQYF,TGCGCCAGCAGCAAAGACAGCACAGATACGCAGTATTTT,TRBV10-1,NA,NA,TRBJ2-3
CASSFQRGGVDTQYF,TGTGCCAGCAGTTTTCAGCGGGGGGGCGTAGATACGCAGTATTTT,TRBV27,once,TRBD2,TRBJ2-3
CASRGHLYEQYF,TGTGCCAGCAGAGGACATCTCTACGAGCAGTACTTC,TRBV6-5,once,NA,TRBJ2-7
CASSSGTQAYEQYF,TGTGCCAGCAGTTCCGGGACTCAGGCCTACGAGCAGTACTTC,TRBV28,NA,NA,TRBJ2-7
CASRLPGQGAKNSPLHF,TGTGCCAGCCGTCTTCCGGGACAGGGGGCGAAAAATTCACCCCTCCACTTT,TRBV28,NA,TRBD1,TRBJ1-6
CAWSVRGSEKLFF,TGTGCCTGGAGTGTACGAGGGAGCGAAAAACTGTTTTTT,TRBV30,few,NA,TRBJ1-4
CASSQVSGGLSYEQYF,TGTGCCAGCAGCCAGGTTAGCGGGGGGCTCTCCTACGAGCAGTACTTC,TRBV4-2,NA,TRBD2,TRBJ2-7
CAISGTPTVQKTEAFF,TGTGCCATCAGTGGGACCCCCACGGTGCAGAAAACTGAAGCTTTCTTT,TRBV10-3,NA,NA,TRBJ1-1
CAWTRREPSGYTF,TGTGCCTGGACACGCAGGGAGCCGTCTGGCTACACCTTC,TRBV30,NA,NA,TRBJ1-2
CASSSGEQYF,TGTGCCAGCAGTTCTGGCGAGCAGTACTTC,TRBV28,NA,NA,TRBJ2-7
CASSRRDSNEKLFF,TGTGCCAGCAGCCGAAGGGACTCTAATGAAAAACTGTTTTTT,TRBV7-8,NA,NA,TRBJ1-4
CATITGLGEKLFF,TGTGCCACAATTACAGGGTTAGGTGAAAAACTGTTTTTT,TRBV6-1,NA,NA,TRBJ1-4
CASSPVGVLGGARGYEAFF,TGTGCCAGCTCACCAGTAGGTGTCTTAGGTGGAGCCCGCGGATATGAAGCTTTCTTT,TRBV18,NA,NA,TRBJ1-1
CASSGTGSGYTF,TGTGCCAGCAGCGGGACAGGGAGTGGCTACACCTTC,TRBV6-5,NA,TRBD1,TRBJ1-2
CASSLPLPTDTQYF,TGTGCCAGCAGCTTACCCTTACCCACAGATACGCAGTATTTT,TRBV28,NA,NA,TRBJ2-3
CASSERFRRQGEETQYF,TGTGCCAGCAGTGAACGTTTTCGTCGACAGGGTGAAGAGACCCAGTACTTC,TRBV6-1,once,TRBD1,TRBJ2-5
CATATGTGELFF,TGTGCCACCGCTACAGGGACCGGGGAGCTGTTTTTT,TRBV10-3,NA,NA,TRBJ2-2
CASSLGGYQETQYF,TGCGCCAGCAGCTTGGGGGGGTACCAAGAGACCCAGTACTTC,TRBV5-1,NA,NA,TRBJ2-5
CASSYSLSVETQYF,TGTGCCAGCAGTTACTCTCTCTCCGTCGAGACCCAGTACTTC,TRBV6-6,NA,NA,TRBJ2-5
CASSLGQVLNYGYTF,TGTGCCAGCAGCTTGGGGCAGGTTCTTAACTATGGCTACACCTTC,TRBV5-6,few,NA,TRBJ1-2
CASSQDRSYNSPLHF,TGCGCCAGCAGCCAAGATCGGTCATATAATTCACCCCTCCACTTT,TRBV4-3,NA,NA,TRBJ1-6
CASSWGAQLQPQHF,TGTGCCAGCAGCTGGGGGGCGCAACTCCAGCCCCAGCATTTT,TRBV5-6,NA,NA,TRBJ1-5
CASSFGTDSSPLHF,TGTGCCAGCAGCTTCGGGACAGATTCTTCACCCCTCCACTTT,TRBV11-1,NA,TRBD1,TRBJ1-6
CASRNYEQYF,TGTGCCAGCCGAAATTACGAGCAGTACTTC,TRBV2,NA,NA,TRBJ2-7
CASSSRDSVQGEKLFF,TGTGCCAGCTCATCCCGGGACAGCGTCCAGGGTGAAAAACTGTTTTTT,TRBV18,NA,TRBD1,TRBJ1-4
CASSLPPRISGSINEQFF,TGTGCCAGCAGCCTACCTCCAAGGATTAGCGGGAGTATCAATGAGCAGTTCTTC,TRBV7-2,NA,TRBD2,TRBJ2-1
CASSRGGGGSPLHF,TGTGCCAGCAGCCGAGGGGGCGGGGGTTCACCCCTCCACTTT,TRBV6-6,NA,TRBD1,TRBJ1-6
CASSAYETQYF,TGTGCCAGCAGTGCCTACGAGACCCAGTACTTC,TRBV25-1,NA,NA,TRBJ2-5
CAWTVLNSPLHF,TGTGCCTGGACGGTACTTAATTCACCCCTCCACTTT,TRBV30,few,NA,TRBJ1-6
CALTRELTGEQYF,TGTGCCTTAACCCGGGAATTGACGGGGGAGCAGTACTTC,TRBV30,NA,NA,TRBJ2-7
CASSLGQGDTGELFF,TGTGCCAGCAGCCTAGGACAGGGAGACACCGGGGAGCTGTTTTTT,TRBV7-2,NA,TRBD1,TRBJ2-2
CASSFVSETQYF,TGTGCCAGCAGTTTTGTATCGGAGACCCAGTACTTC,TRBV28,NA,NA,TRBJ2-5
CASSLLSGSYNEQFF,TGTGCCAGCAGTTTATTGTCGGGGTCATACAATGAGCAGTTCTTC,TRBV27,once,NA,TRBJ2-1
CASRETSHPTDTQYF,TGCGCCAGCAGGGAAACTAGCCACCCCACAGATACGCAGTATTTT,TRBV10-1,once,NA,TRBJ2-3
CASSSDRGRMQGYTF,TGTGCCAGCAGTTCCGACAGGGGAAGGATGCAGGGCTACACCTTC,TRBV5-4,NA,TRBD1,TRBJ1-2
CASSYDPAGLQETQYF,TGTGCCAGCAGTTACGACCCAGCGGGGCTCCAAGAGACCCAGTACTTC,TRBV6-6,NA,TRBD2,TRBJ2-5
CASSPTGQGSREQYF,TGTGCCAGCAGCCCTACCGGACAGGGTTCTCGCGAGCAGTACTTC,TRBV9,few,TRBD1,TRBJ2-7